A selection of T cell receptor beta chains follows, all from one sample in a study of T-cell memory formation after mild COVID-19. TCRdb used MiXCR to reprocess the 5' RACE reads, holding one entry per CDR3 protein. Of a few hundred thousand distinct CDR3 sequences in the sample, roughly 9.4% were seen once. The specimen sequenced was PBMCs or a T cell subset sorted from them (not recorded which). Source of these receptors: a man aged 18 to 35 who had mild COVID-19 (a few samples of this study predate the infection). Cell type and time point are not known. Each CDR3 is given with its conserved first and last residue. D genes are given only for firm matches. Rows may omit the clone size; those that give it use once, few, many or a size class.

D	V	length	size	J	CDR3	DNA
TRBD1	TRBV4-3	17	few	TRBJ1-2	CASSQDLTGKGLDGYTF	TGCGCCAGCAGCCAAGACCTGACAGGGAAGGGTTTGGATGGCTACACCTTC
TRBD1	TRBV20-1	14	many	TRBJ1-5	CSAAGQGFGQPQHF	TGCAGTGCTGCCGGACAGGGGTTCGGACAGCCCCAGCATTTT
NA	TRBV9	14	NA	TRBJ1-6	CASSVRRGDSPLHF	TGTGCCAGCAGCGTTCGCAGGGGAGATTCACCCCTCCACTTT
TRBD2	TRBV29-1	13	few	TRBJ2-3	CSVDRTRADTQYF	TGCAGCGTTGATCGGACTAGGGCAGATACGCAGTATTTT
NA	TRBV10-3	12	few	TRBJ1-1	CANAASGTEAFF	TGTGCCAATGCCGCTAGCGGCACTGAAGCTTTCTTT
NA	TRBV30	14	few	TRBJ2-5	CAWSRNFEEETQYF	TGTGCCTGGAGTAGGAACTTCGAAGAAGAGACCCAGTACTTC
NA	TRBV9	15	few	TRBJ1-1	CASSAGPSMNTEAFF	TGTGCCAGCAGCGCGGGACCGTCCATGAACACTGAAGCTTTCTTT
TRBD2	TRBV11-2	19	NA	TRBJ2-1	CASSRILRGGVSSYNEQFF	TGTGCCAGCAGCAGGATCTTACGGGGGGGAGTAAGCTCCTACAATGAGCAGTTCTTC
TRBD2	TRBV24-1	16	NA	TRBJ2-2	CATSSRGGVDTGELFF	TGTGCCACCAGCTCCCGGGGGGGGGTCGACACCGGGGAGCTGTTTTTT
NA	TRBV12-3/TRBV12-4	13	few	TRBJ2-1	CASSVSGDNEQFF	TGTGCCAGCAGTGTCAGTGGCGACAATGAGCAGTTCTTC
TRBD1	TRBV5-1	14	few	TRBJ2-2	CASRGQGVSGELFF	TGCGCCAGCCGCGGACAGGGTGTCTCCGGGGAGCTGTTTTTT
NA	TRBV20-1	13	NA	TRBJ1-3	CSAPEGLGNTIYF	TGCAGTGCCCCTGAAGGGTTAGGAAACACCATATATTTT
NA	TRBV11-1	12	NA	TRBJ2-5	CASTGMEETQYF	TGTGCCAGCACGGGGATGGAGGAGACCCAGTACTTC
NA	TRBV5-1	15	NA	TRBJ2-3	CASSSLRPQADTQYF	TGCGCCAGCAGCTCCCTTAGACCACAGGCGGATACGCAGTATTTT
NA	TRBV4-3	16	NA	TRBJ2-7	CASSQVWGVPTYEQYF	TGCGCCAGCAGCCAAGTTTGGGGGGTCCCTACCTACGAGCAGTACTTC
NA	TRBV4-3	13	few	TRBJ1-3	CASSQDRFNTIYF	TGCGCCAGCAGCCAAGATCGCTTTAACACCATATATTTT
TRBD1	TRBV5-1	14	few	TRBJ2-1	CASSRDSSNNEQFF	TGCGCCAGCAGCCGGGACAGCTCGAACAATGAGCAGTTCTTC
NA	TRBV7-3	18	many	TRBJ2-1	CASSLTRGGPSSYNEQFF	TGTGCCAGCAGCTTAACCAGGGGGGGCCCGAGCTCCTACAATGAGCAGTTCTTC
NA	TRBV12-3/TRBV12-4	17	NA	TRBJ2-6	CASSLWRILTGANVLTF	TGTGCCAGCAGTTTGTGGAGGATCCTTACTGGGGCCAACGTCCTGACTTTC
NA	TRBV7-9	14	many	TRBJ1-1	CASSPDQGNTEAFF	TGTGCCAGCAGCCCCGACCAGGGGAACACTGAAGCTTTCTTT
NA	TRBV4-1	16	few	TRBJ1-5	CASSQGLNARKVPQHF	TGCGCCAGCAGCCAAGGGCTGAATGCTCGGAAGGTCCCCCAGCATTTT
NA	TRBV5-6	14	few	TRBJ2-3	CASSPLSRRYTQYF	TGTGCCAGCAGCCCCTTAAGCCGGAGATACACGCAGTATTTT
NA	TRBV5-1	15	many	TRBJ2-2	CASSLRGSYTGELFF	TGCGCCAGCAGCTTGAGGGGATCTTACACCGGGGAGCTGTTTTTT
TRBD1	TRBV6-6	16	NA	TRBJ1-4	CASSYDIRDRDEKLFF	TGTGCCAGCAGTTACGATATCCGGGACAGGGATGAAAAACTGTTTTTT
NA	TRBV20-1	15	many	TRBJ2-4	CSAKNGFFTKNIQYF	TGCAGTGCTAAGAACGGCTTTTTTACCAAAAACATTCAGTACTTC
TRBD1	TRBV10-3	14	NA	TRBJ2-2	CAITPRQGTGELFF	TGTGCCATAACCCCGAGACAGGGCACCGGGGAGCTGTTTTTT
NA	TRBV18	14	many	TRBJ2-6	CASSPTSGANVLTF	TGTGCCAGCTCACCAACATCTGGGGCCAACGTCCTGACTTTC
NA	TRBV7-4	14	many	TRBJ2-5	CASNYRPGQETQYF	TGTGCCAGCAACTACCGACCCGGACAAGAGACCCAGTACTTC
NA	TRBV29-1	11	NA	TRBJ2-5	CSVDFRETQYF	TGCAGCGTTGACTTTCGGGAGACCCAGTACTTC
TRBD1	TRBV7-7	15	few	TRBJ1-4	CASSPTGGSNEKLFF	TGTGCTAGCAGCCCGACAGGGGGCTCTAATGAAAAACTGTTTTTT
NA	TRBV18	14	few	TRBJ1-2	CASSVMDGMDGYTF	TGTGCCAGCTCAGTTATGGATGGGATGGATGGCTACACCTTC
NA	TRBV20-1	12	NA	TRBJ2-1	CTTLGPANEQFF	TGCACCACCCTAGGACCCGCCAATGAGCAGTTCTTC
NA	TRBV12-3/TRBV12-4	15	NA	TRBJ1-1	CASSSRPSRVAEAFF	TGTGCCAGCAGTTCCCGACCCTCCAGGGTGGCTGAAGCTTTCTTT
NA	TRBV7-9	13	few	TRBJ2-5	CASSPSTVRTQYF	TGTGCCAGCAGCCCCTCTACTGTGAGGACCCAGTACTTC
TRBD2	TRBV7-2	14	NA	TRBJ2-1	CASSSTSGGVEQFF	TGTGCCAGCAGCTCTACAAGCGGGGGGGTTGAGCAGTTCTTC
TRBD1	TRBV5-1	15	few	TRBJ1-2	CASSLDPTGNYGYTF	TGCGCCAGCAGCTTGGATCCGACAGGGAACTATGGCTACACCTTC
NA	TRBV12-3/TRBV12-4	16	few	TRBJ1-2	CASSLAGQGRMSGYTF	TGTGCCAGCAGTTTAGCAGGGCAGGGAAGGATGAGTGGCTACACCTTC
NA	TRBV5-1	11	few	TRBJ2-5	CASRTEETQYF	TGCGCCAGTCGGACTGAAGAGACCCAGTACTTC
TRBD1	TRBV15	15	NA	TRBJ1-2	CATSSTGGSPYGYTF	TGTGCCACCAGCAGCACAGGGGGGTCCCCCTATGGCTACACCTTC
TRBD2	TRBV20-1	14	NA	TRBJ2-1	CSAGGLGDYNEQFF	TGCAGTGCGGGGGGGTTAGGAGATTACAATGAGCAGTTCTTC
NA	TRBV7-9	12	few	TRBJ1-4	CASSPVSEKLFF	TGTGCCAGCAGCCCCGTTTCCGAAAAACTGTTTTTT
NA	TRBV3-1	17	NA	TRBJ2-3	CASSKGPEARYTDTQYF	TGTGCCAGCAGCAAAGGGCCCGAAGCGAGGTACACAGATACGCAGTATTTT
NA	TRBV10-3	14	few	TRBJ1-6	CAIRLDGNNSPLHF	TGTGCCATCAGATTGGACGGGAATAATTCACCCCTCCACTTT
NA	TRBV25-1	16	NA	TRBJ2-1	CASSESAGFHYNEQFF	TGTGCCAGCAGTGAATCGGCAGGGTTCCACTACAATGAGCAGTTCTTC
NA	TRBV7-8	16	few	TRBJ2-3	CASKSHWGGPGDTQYF	TGTGCCAGCAAGTCCCACTGGGGGGGCCCAGGGGATACGCAGTATTTT
TRBD2	TRBV7-9	16	many	TRBJ2-1	CASSPLPGGAYNEQFF	TGTGCCAGCAGCCCCTTACCGGGGGGAGCCTACAATGAGCAGTTCTTC
TRBD1	TRBV5-1	16	many	TRBJ2-3	CASSLTGQGASDTQYF	TGCGCCAGCAGCTTAACGGGACAGGGCGCTTCAGATACGCAGTATTTT
TRBD1	TRBV9	18	NA	TRBJ2-2	CASSVEFGTGANTGELFF	TGTGCCAGCAGCGTAGAATTTGGGACAGGGGCAAACACCGGGGAGCTGTTTTTT
NA	TRBV9	15	NA	TRBJ2-3	CASSVYWPGLDTQYF	TGTGCCAGCAGCGTCTATTGGCCTGGCTTAGATACGCAGTATTTT
NA	TRBV18	13	NA	TRBJ1-1	CASYVGRDTEAFF	TGTGCCAGCTACGTCGGGCGTGACACTGAAGCTTTCTTT
TRBD1	TRBV5-1	14	NA	TRBJ1-2	CASSLDRGLRGYTF	TGCGCCAGCAGCTTGGACAGGGGGCTAAGGGGCTACACCTTC
TRBD2	TRBV4-1	16	many	TRBJ2-1	CASSNGGALPGNEQFF	TGCGCCAGCAGCAACGGGGGGGCCTTACCTGGGAATGAGCAGTTCTTC
NA	TRBV9	16	few	TRBJ2-5	CASSPTQGTGRETQYF	TGTGCCAGCAGCCCAACCCAAGGCACAGGGAGGGAGACCCAGTACTTC
NA	TRBV20-1	12	NA	TRBJ2-1	CSGLLGVSEQFF	TGCAGCGGACTCCTGGGGGTCTCTGAGCAGTTCTTC
NA	TRBV15	18	NA	TRBJ2-3	CATSRDAGLSLGGNTQYF	TGTGCCACCAGCAGAGATGCTGGGCTCTCACTAGGGGGGAATACGCAGTATTTT
NA	TRBV4-2	16	few	TRBJ2-3	CASSQDTGRSTDTQYF	TGTGCCAGCAGCCAAGATACAGGACGAAGCACAGATACGCAGTATTTT
NA	TRBV5-1	15	NA	TRBJ1-3	CASSFVGGSGNTIYF	TGCGCCAGCAGCTTCGTCGGGGGCTCTGGAAACACCATATATTTT
NA	TRBV4-3	15	NA	TRBJ2-2	CASSLQTRSTGELFF	TGCGCCAGCAGCTTACAGACTAGGTCCACCGGGGAGCTGTTTTTT